Below, 10 T cell receptor beta chains from the same sample are listed, as sequenced in a study of T-cell reconstitution after alpha-beta-depleted transplantation in children. Preparation of the TCRbeta library used unique molecular identifiers. TCRdb recomputed calls from the PCR reads with MiXCR, one row per CDR3 protein. The table includes approximately 400,000 distinct CDR3 sequences, about a tenth detected once. Sequences were derived from PBMCs from the stem cell graft donor, sampled from the stem cell graft. The receptors originated from a human donor who donated a stem cell graft to a child with acute myeloid leukemia.

Ten or more counts support this clonotype. The V gene is TRBV5-1, the J gene TRBJ2-5, with a weak D call TRBD1 (6 bases). The germline V and J ends were trimmed by 6 bases and 2 bases, with 17 bases remaining between them. There are 15 residues in the CDR3. CDR1 SGHRS and CDR2 YFSETQ come from the germline V gene. This chain's CDR3 is CASTTTGTQQETQYF. As DNA, the CDR3 is TGCGCCAGCACCACAACCGGGACACAGCAAGAGACCCAGTACTTC.

The rearrangement uses TRBV12-3 or TRBV12-4 and TRBJ1-4, with D perhaps matching TRBD1 (5 bases). The CDR3 covers 15 residues. Trimming shortened V by 5 bases and J by 3 bases, and 13 bases separated the two germline ends. The CDR3 is CASSTDRGANEKLFF. The CDR3 DNA reads TGTGCCAGCAGTACTGACAGAGGGGCTAATGAAAAACTGTTTTTT.

This clonotype was counted only a few times. CDR3 bases: TGTGCCAGCAGGCGACCCACGGGGGGGAGCGGTGAGCAGTACTTC. This sequence encodes CASRRPTGGSGEQYF. The chain employs TRBV27 and TRBJ2-7; 8 nucleotides align to TRBD2. Germline CDR1 and CDR2: MNHEY and SMNVEV (reference sequence). Unmatched junction bases numbered 14, after V lost 6 bases and J lost 7 bases. This CDR3 region has 15 residues.

The chain combines TRBV6-1 with TRBJ2-3, with D possibly TRBD2 on 6 matching bases. Trimming removed 3 bases at V and 3 bases at J, with 13 bases between. Germline V gene lookup returns CDR1 MNHNS and CDR2 SASEGT. The CDR3 runs 15 residues. The CDR3: CASSDSGGGTDTQYF. In DNA form, the CDR3 reads TGTGCCAGCAGTGATAGTGGTGGGGGGACAGATACGCAGTATTTT.

In this sample, this clonotype turned up many times. The gene calls are TRBV12-3 or TRBV12-4 and TRBJ2-5, with D unclear. The CDR3 loop spans 14 amino acids. Trimming removed 7 bases from V and 1 base from J, with 13 bases in between. Here the CDR3 DNA reads TGTGCCAGCACCCTGGACGACCTCCAAGAGACCCAGTACTTC. Translation gives CASTLDDLQETQYF.

This clonotype was detected a few times. The J gene is TRBJ1-2, the V gene TRBV7-2; a weak D match, TRBD1 (5 bases). This CDR3 region has 12 residues. Trimming pared 5 bases from V and 8 bases from J, leaving 12 bases between. CDR1 SGHTA and CDR2 FQGNSA come from the germline V gene. The CDR3 loop reads CASSVSREGYTF. The CDR3 DNA reads TGTGCCAGCAGCGTAAGCAGGGAGGGCTACACCTTC.

This clonotype was seen only a few times. The chain carries TRBV20-1 and TRBJ1-5, with 8 bases lining up with TRBD1. The trim removed 0 bases at V and 7 bases at J, leaving 11 bases unmatched. The CDR3 has 16 amino acids. Looked up from germline, CDR1 is DFQATT and CDR2 is SNEGSKA (reference sequence). CDR3 loop: CSARDFRQGARQPQHF. Here the CDR3 DNA reads TGCAGTGCTAGAGATTTCCGGCAGGGGGCTAGACAGCCCCAGCATTTT.

There are a few counts of this clonotype. The V gene is TRBV6-1, the J gene TRBJ2-3; tentative D call: TRBD1 (6 bases). Germline values: CDR1 MNHNS, CDR2 SASEGT. The CDR3 spans 13 residues. Deletions cut 10 bases from V and 2 bases from J, with 13 bases between. The CDR3: CATRTVATDTQYF. CDR3 sequence (DNA): TGTGCCACCAGGACAGTCGCCACAGATACGCAGTATTTT.

The V and J genes are TRBV5-1 and TRBJ1-4; TRBD1 is a possible D gene (6 bases). The CDR3 loop spans 16 amino acids. Looked up from germline, CDR1 is SGHRS and CDR2 is YFSETQ. Between the trimmed V and J ends, which lost 4 bases and 3 bases, there was a span of 16 bases. CDR3 region: CASSLNPTGPNEKLFF. The CDR3 nucleotides are TGCGCCAGCAGCCTAAATCCGACAGGCCCTAATGAAAAACTGTTTTTT.

The sample holds many counts of this clonotype. The chain uses TRBV4-1 and TRBJ2-3; 12 nucleotides align to TRBD2. V shed 1 base, J shed 5 bases, and the junction held 7 bases outside the gene matches. The germline V gene has CDR1 MGHRA and CDR2 YSYEKL. The CDR3 has 17 residues. The CDR3 nucleotides read TGCGCCAGCAGCCAAGCATTCGAGACTAGCGGGGGAGATACGCAGTATTTT. Translation: CASSQAFETSGGDTQYF.